The TCR beta chain under discussion was sequenced for a study of vaccination and CD4 T cells after COVID-19. Treatment described: roughly nine-day PBMC culture with coronavirus spike peptide pools or control peptides (ViraFEST assay). Looked up from germline, CDR1 is DFQATT and CDR2 is SNEGSKA (reference sequence). This CDR3 has 14 amino acids. The V end lost 3 bases, the J end lost 4 bases, and 16 bases lay between the germline ends. Sequencing of the DNA from cultured CD4+ T cells was carried out with the Oncomine TCR Beta short-read assay. TCRdb re-called the PCR reads with MiXCR, one entry per CDR3 protein. The sample holds around 10,000 distinct CDR3 sequences, just over 55% seen once. About this clonotype: The antigen remains unidentified.

The rearrangement joins TRBV20-1 to TRBJ2-7; D perhaps matches TRBD2 (5 bases). The sample taken for sequencing was CD4+ T cells from blood, cultured in vitro. This receptor was identified in a human donor who had recovered from COVID-19. The CDR3 reads CSASFRGSHYEQYF. The CDR3 DNA follows: TGCAGTGCTAGCTTTCGGGGTTCTCATTACGAGCAGTACTTC.